The 31 T cell receptor beta chains below come from one sample, sequenced in a study of OX40 agonist ivuxolimab in advanced cancers. The method was immunoSEQ multiplex PCR; TCRdb's version includes in-frame clones alone and lacks a portion of them. The table records some 68,000 clones, roughly nine tenths of them present only once. The specimen comprised CD4+ or CD8+ T cells sorted from blood, sampled in a trial of the OX40 agonist ivuxolimab. These receptors were collected from an adult with an advanced solid tumor such as melanoma, head and neck, liver or kidney cancer.

The chain carries TRBV4-3 and TRBJ2-1; TRBD2 matches 11 bases. Germline V CDR1 and CDR2: LGHNA, YSLEER. After removal of 0 bases from V and 4 bases from J, the junction contained 5 bases not matched to a gene. The CDR3 is 17 amino acids. The CDR3 nucleotides are TGCGCCAGCAGCCAAGATACTAGCGGGGGATGGTACAATGAGCAGTTCTTC. It is translated as CASSQDTSGGWYNEQFF.

The chain uses TRBV5-4 and TRBJ1-2, with 7 nucleotides matching TRBD1. V was pared by 4 bases and J by 6 bases, with 12 bases of the junction left unmatched. CDR3 length: 15 amino acids. CDR1 and CDR2 from the germline V gene are SGHNT and YYREEE (reference sequence). Written as DNA, the CDR3 is TGTGCCAGCAGCCAGCCCCGACAGGGTGTGGATGGCTACACCTTC. Protein: CASSQPRQGVDGYTF.

The chain is built from TRBV19 and TRBJ2-1; D call uncertain. V shed 3 bases and J shed 8 bases, with 8 bases lying between them. Germline V gives CDR1 LNHDA, CDR2 SQIVND (reference sequence). CDR3 size: 12 residues. CDR3 protein: CASSMSGYEQFF. The CDR3 DNA sequence: TGTGCCAGTAGTATGAGTGGCTATGAGCAGTTCTTC.

The CDR3 reads CASSALGTGGADTQYF. The CDR3, as DNA: TGTGCCAGCAGCGCCCTAGGGACAGGGGGGGCAGATACGCAGTATTTT. V usage is TRBV9 and J usage is TRBJ2-3, with 11 bases lining up with TRBD1. V lost 3 bases and J lost 4; bases outside the gene matches: 7. The CDR3 sequence is 16 residues long. The germline CDR1 and CDR2 sequences are SGDLS and YYNGEE.

V gene TRBV10-3 combines with J gene TRBJ2-7, with a weak D call TRBD2 (6 bases). Germline assignment: CDR1 ENHRY and CDR2 SYGVKD. V was clipped by 6 bases and J by 0 bases, with 12 bases between them. The CDR3 spans 14 residues. The CDR3 DNA reads TGTGCCATCAGCCCCGGGACTGGCTCCTACGAGCAGTACTTC. Amino acid sequence: CAISPGTGSYEQYF.

The genes are TRBV28 and TRBJ1-2, with 7 bases aligning to TRBD1. Germline lookup yields CDR1 MDHEN and CDR2 SYDVKM. The CDR3 has 17 residues. The V gene end was trimmed by 4 bases and the J gene end by 8 bases; junction bases not matched to a gene: 19. As DNA, the CDR3 is TGTGCCAGCAGTTCTTTCCCTCCCGGGGAGGGGGCGCCAGGCTACACCTTC. Amino acids: CASSSFPPGEGAPGYTF.

The chain recombines TRBV5-1 with TRBJ1-5; D uncertain. V lost 0 bases, J lost 2 bases, and 9 bases lay in between. Germline CDR1 reads SGHRS; CDR2 reads YFSETQ. This CDR3 is built from 15 residues. CDR3 region: CASSLAGLGNQPQHF. As DNA, the CDR3 is TGCGCCAGCAGCTTGGCGGGGTTGGGCAATCAGCCCCAGCATTTT.

The chain links TRBV29-1 to TRBJ1-3; no definite D call. CDR3 length: 13 amino acids. Germline lookup yields CDR1 SQVTM and CDR2 ANQGSEA. Deletions cut 6 bases from V and 0 bases from J, with 9 bases between. The CDR3 loop reads CSVQIDSGNTIYF. Here the CDR3 DNA reads TGCAGCGTGCAGATCGACTCTGGAAACACCATATATTTT.

The chain links TRBV7-3 to TRBJ2-2, with TRBD2 matching over 12 bases. Per the germline V gene, CDR1 is SGHTA and CDR2 is FQGTGA. This CDR3 is built from 16 residues. Trimming removed 5 bases from V and 7 bases from J; junction bases left unmatched: 8. CDR3 loop: CASSETSGRRVGELFF. The CDR3 DNA follows: TGTGCCAGCAGCGAGACTAGCGGGAGAAGAGTCGGGGAGCTGTTTTTT.

The gene calls are TRBV30 and TRBJ2-7; D remains unclear. From germline, CDR1 is GTSNPN and CDR2 SVGIG (reference sequence). This CDR3 is 11 amino acids long. Trimming cost V 4 bases and J 3 bases, with 7 bases left between them. CDR3 sequence reads: CAWNGHYEQYF. Written as DNA, the CDR3 is TGTGCCTGGAATGGTCACTACGAGCAGTACTTC.

This clone was observed a handful of times. This rearrangement joins TRBV6-6 to TRBJ2-7, with D perhaps TRBD1 (5 bases). The CDR3 length is 16 residues. Germline CDR1 MNHNY, CDR2 SVGAGI (reference sequence). Trimming pared 2 bases from V and 0 bases from J, leaving 14 bases between. In nucleotides, the CDR3 is TGTGCCAGCAGTTACCAGGGTGGGGCTCTCTCCTACGAGCAGTACTTC. Amino acids: CASSYQGGALSYEQYF.

The V call is TRBV7-8, the J call TRBJ2-2; D remains unclear. V lost 2 bases to trimming and J lost 2 bases, with 9 bases between them. Germline V gene sequence: CDR1 SGHVS, CDR2 FQNEAQ. This CDR3 is 15 amino acids long. CDR3 sequence: CASSLRRVNTGELFF. In DNA form, the CDR3 reads TGTGCCAGCAGCTTACGTAGAGTAAACACCGGGGAGCTGTTTTTT.

The chain uses TRBV11-3 and TRBJ2-5, with 9 bases that match TRBD1. V lost 5 bases, J lost 2 bases, and 6 bases stayed unmatched. This CDR3 region has 15 residues. The germline gives CDR1 SGHNT, CDR2 YENEEA. CDR3 sequence reads: CASSIRTGEQETQYF. CDR3 in DNA: TGTGCCAGCAGCATACGGACAGGGGAGCAAGAGACCCAGTACTTC.

The chain combines TRBV7-8 with TRBJ2-5; 11 bases align to TRBD2. The CDR3 is 15 residues long. Per germline, CDR1 SGHVS and CDR2 FQNEAQ. V dropped 5 bases and J dropped 5; count of bases not matched to a gene: 7. CDR3 protein: CASSVLAGEVETQYF. The CDR3 DNA is TGTGCCAGCAGCGTACTAGCGGGAGAGGTGGAGACCCAGTACTTC.

V usage is TRBV6-5 and J usage is TRBJ1-6, with a weak D call TRBD1 (6 bases). V lost 0 bases and J lost 8, with 8 bases in between. The CDR3 loop spans 14 amino acids. CDR1 and CDR2 from the germline V gene are MNHEY and SVGAGI. CDR3 nucleotide sequence: TGTGCCAGCAGTTACTCGTCAGGGGATTCACCCCTCCACTTT. Its translation is CASSYSSGDSPLHF.

This chain connects TRBV19 to TRBJ2-3, with D perhaps TRBD2 (5 bases). The CDR3 has 12 amino acids. Germline V gene data show CDR1 as LNHDA and CDR2 as SQIVND (reference sequence). V was clipped by 10 bases and J by 1 base, with 9 bases between them. CDR3 in amino acids: CATSRGTDTQYF. The CDR3 nucleotides are TGTGCCACCTCGAGGGGCACAGATACGCAGTATTTT.

The V and J genes are TRBV28 and TRBJ2-5; a weak D match, TRBD2 (6 bases). This CDR3 has 12 residues. With 10 bases removed from V and 5 bases from J, the gap between germline ends came to 14 bases. Germline V lookup: CDR1 MDHEN, CDR2 SYDVKM. CDR3 sequence (DNA): TGTGCCACACGACTAGGCGGGGAGACCCAGTACTTC. It yields the protein CATRLGGETQYF.

The chain has TRBV5-1 and TRBJ2-5; 9 positions agree with TRBD2. This CDR3 spans 16 amino acids. Germline V gene data show CDR1 as SGHRS and CDR2 as YFSETQ. The V and J ends lost 1 base and 1 base, in that order; junction bases with no gene match: 5. The CDR3 loop is CASSLQPSGTQETQYF. The CDR3 DNA sequence: TGCGCCAGCAGCTTGCAGCCTAGCGGGACCCAAGAGACCCAGTACTTC.

This chain joins TRBV6-1 and TRBJ2-5, with TRBD2 as a possible D gene (5 bases). Between the trimmed V and J ends, which lost 9 bases and 2 bases, there was a span of 19 bases. Germline V gene data show CDR1 as MNHNS and CDR2 as SASEGT. The CDR3 covers 15 residues. CDR3 sequence (DNA): TGTGCCAGTGCAAGTAACGGGGTTAGGCAAGAGACCCAGTACTTC. This encodes CASASNGVRQETQYF.

The CDR3 DNA reads as TGTGCCAGCAGTTTGATGTTATCTGAGCAGTTCTTC. Its protein product is CASSLMLSEQFF. The chain links TRBV28 to TRBJ2-1, with unresolved D. V lost 3 bases and J lost 9, with 9 bases in between. Germline values: CDR1 MDHEN, CDR2 SYDVKM. This CDR3 is 12 amino acids long.

The chain joins TRBV7-3 to TRBJ2-1; TRBD1 aligns across 7 bases. Trimming cost V 5 bases and J 3 bases; bases outside gene matches: 4. Germline loops: CDR1 SGHTA, CDR2 FQGTGA. This CDR3 is 14 amino acids long. The CDR3 is CASSPGDSYNEQFF. The CDR3 DNA is TGTGCCAGCAGCCCAGGGGACAGCTACAATGAGCAGTTCTTC.

The chain employs TRBV28 and TRBJ2-7, with D perhaps matching TRBD1 (5 bases). The germline V gene has CDR1 MDHEN and CDR2 SYDVKM. V lost 6 bases and J 1 base, leaving 16 bases between the germline ends. CDR3 size: 15 residues. CDR3 amino acids: CASRPQGLSSYEQYF. CDR3 bases: TGTGCCAGCAGACCCCAGGGATTGTCATCCTACGAGCAGTACTTC.

The chain recombines TRBV5-1 with TRBJ1-2; a weak D match, TRBD1 (5 bases). CDR3 length: 14 residues. With 3 bases removed from V and 6 bases from J, the gap between germline ends came to 15 bases. CDR1 and CDR2 from the germline V gene are SGHRS and YFSETQ. CDR3 residues: CASSSSGTRDGYTF. In DNA, the CDR3 is TGCGCCAGCAGCTCGTCCGGGACTAGAGATGGCTACACCTTC. The full variable domain, completed using reference TRBV5-1 and TRBJ1-2, is KAGVTQTPRYLIKTRGQQVTLSCSPISGHRSVSWYQQTPGQGLQFLFEYFSETQRNKGNFPGRFSGRQFSNSRSEMNVSTLELGDSALYLCASSSSGTRDGYTFGSGTRLTVV.

The rearrangement joins TRBV28 to TRBJ2-7, with D perhaps matching TRBD1 or TRBD2 (5 bases each). Germline V lookup: CDR1 MDHEN, CDR2 SYDVKM. V was pared by 2 bases and J by 6 bases, with 14 bases between. The CDR3 extends over 14 amino acids. CDR3 residues: CASSLEQDAGEQYF. DNA for the CDR3: TGTGCCAGCAGTTTAGAACAGGATGCGGGCGAGCAGTACTTC. Together with reference TRBV28 and TRBJ2-7, the CDR3 gives the full variable domain: DVKVTQSSRYLVKRTGEKVFLECVQDMDHENMFWYRQDPGLGLRLIYFSYDVKMKEKGDIPEGYSVSREKKERFSLILESASTNQTSMYLCASSLEQDAGEQYFGPGTRLTVT.

The CDR3 region has the DNA TGCGCCAGCAGTGTAGTCTGGTGTACGGACGCGCAGTTCTTC. It encodes CASSVVWCTDAQFF. This chain joins TRBV10-1 and TRBJ2-1; D is unclear. The CDR3 loop spans 14 amino acids. Trimming pared 4 bases from V and 12 bases from J, leaving 19 bases between. Germline-derived CDR1 and CDR2 are WNHNN and SYGVQD (reference sequence).

The chain carries TRBV28 and TRBJ1-2; 11 bases align to TRBD1. J lost 5 bases, V lost 6 bases, and 11 bases had no gene match. This CDR3 is built from 16 residues. Germline loops: CDR1 MDHEN, CDR2 SYDVKM. The CDR3 spells CASRRGGTGGRYGYTF. The CDR3 coding sequence is TGTGCCAGCAGGCGGGGCGGGACAGGGGGTCGGTATGGCTACACCTTC.

This clone was seen a few times. This sequence joins TRBV9 and TRBJ1-3; D not certain. The V end was cut by 2 bases, the J end by 4 bases, with 13 bases between. The germline V gene encodes CDR1 SGDLS and CDR2 YYNGEE. The CDR3 runs 15 residues. The CDR3 here is CASSVGSISGNTIYF. In nucleotides, the CDR3 is TGTGCCAGCAGCGTTGGTTCAATTTCGGGAAACACCATATATTTT.

CDR3 amino acids: CASSYGEKLFF. CDR3 bases: TGTGCCAGCAGTTACGGAGAAAAACTGTTTTTT. The rearrangement links TRBV6-1 to TRBJ1-4; D remains ambiguous. V gave up 5 bases and J gave up 8 bases, with 6 bases separating them. The CDR3 contains 11 residues. Germline CDR1 is MNHNS and CDR2 is SASEGT.

The chain is built from TRBV30 and TRBJ1-4, with 9 nucleotides matching TRBD1. This CDR3 spans 13 amino acids. V dropped 6 bases and J dropped 8; count of bases not matched to a gene: 7. The germline gives CDR1 GTSNPN, CDR2 SVGIG (reference sequence). CDR3: CACPTGGVEKLFF. The CDR3 DNA reads TGTGCCTGTCCGACAGGGGGTGTCGAAAAACTGTTTTTT.

The chain recombines TRBV7-2 with TRBJ2-5; weak D call: TRBD2 (6 bases). The V end was cut by 4 bases, the J end by 5 bases, with 17 bases between. Germline assignment: CDR1 SGHTA and CDR2 FQGNSA. The CDR3 length is 15 residues. CDR3 nucleotide sequence: TGTGCCAGCAGCTCACCTTCCCTTGGGGGGGAGACCCAGTACTTC. Translation gives CASSSPSLGGETQYF. Full variable domain (remainder filled in from reference TRBV7-2 and TRBJ2-5): GAGVSQSPSNKVTEKGKDVELRCDPISGHTALYWYRQSLGQGLEFLIYFQGNSAPDKSGLPSDRFSAERTGGSVSTLTIQRTQQEDSAVYLCASSSPSLGGETQYFGPGTRLLVL.

V usage is TRBV10-3 and J usage is TRBJ2-1; D is ambiguous. Trimming shortened V by 7 bases and J by 5 bases, and 15 bases separated the two germline ends. Germline-derived CDR1 and CDR2 are ENHRY and SYGVKD. This CDR3 has 14 residues. The CDR3 bases are TGTGCCATCAAATTCGGCCCAGCTAACAATGAGCAGTTCTTC. Encoded protein: CAIKFGPANNEQFF.